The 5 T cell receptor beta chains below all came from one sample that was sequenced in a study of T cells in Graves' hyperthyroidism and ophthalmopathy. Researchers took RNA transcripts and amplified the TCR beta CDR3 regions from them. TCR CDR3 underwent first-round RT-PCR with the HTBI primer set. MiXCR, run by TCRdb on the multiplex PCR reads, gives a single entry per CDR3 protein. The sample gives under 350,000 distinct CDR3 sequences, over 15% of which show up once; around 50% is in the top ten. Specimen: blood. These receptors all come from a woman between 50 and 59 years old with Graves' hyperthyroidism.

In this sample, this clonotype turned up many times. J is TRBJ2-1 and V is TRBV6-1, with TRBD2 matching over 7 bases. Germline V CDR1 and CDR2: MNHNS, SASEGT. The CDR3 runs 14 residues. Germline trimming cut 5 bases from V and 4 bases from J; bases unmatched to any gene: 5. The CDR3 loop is CASSPGGSYNEQFF. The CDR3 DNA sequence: TGTGCCAGCAGTCCCGGGGGGTCGTACAATGAGCAGTTCTTC.

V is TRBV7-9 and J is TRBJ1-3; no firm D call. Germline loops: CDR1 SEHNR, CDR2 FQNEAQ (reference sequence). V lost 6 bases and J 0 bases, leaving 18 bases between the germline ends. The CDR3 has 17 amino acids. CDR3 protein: CASRPRSLESSGNTIYF. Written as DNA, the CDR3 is TGTGCCAGCAGACCGAGAAGCTTGGAGAGCTCTGGAAACACCATATATTTT.

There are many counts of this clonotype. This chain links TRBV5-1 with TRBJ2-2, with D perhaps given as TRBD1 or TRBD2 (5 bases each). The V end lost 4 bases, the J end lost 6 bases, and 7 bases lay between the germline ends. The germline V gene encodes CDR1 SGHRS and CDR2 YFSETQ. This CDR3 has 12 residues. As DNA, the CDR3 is TGCGCCAGCAGCGTGGGGGCCGGGGAGCTGTTTTTT. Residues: CASSVGAGELFF.

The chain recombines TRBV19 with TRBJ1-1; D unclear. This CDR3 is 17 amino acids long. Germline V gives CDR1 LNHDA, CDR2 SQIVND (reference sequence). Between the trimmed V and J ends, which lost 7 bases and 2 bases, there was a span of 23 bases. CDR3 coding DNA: TGTGCCAGTACCCCCCACTCGATGGGGAGTAGAAACACTGAAGCTTTCTTT. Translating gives CASTPHSMGSRNTEAFF.

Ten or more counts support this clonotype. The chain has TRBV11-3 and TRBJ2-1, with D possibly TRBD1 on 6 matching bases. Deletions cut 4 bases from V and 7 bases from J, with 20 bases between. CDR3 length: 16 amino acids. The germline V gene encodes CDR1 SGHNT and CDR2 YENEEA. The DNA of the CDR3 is TGTGCCAGCAGCTCCCCAATTCCCCCAGGGGATAATGAGCAGTTCTTC. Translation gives CASSSPIPPGDNEQFF.